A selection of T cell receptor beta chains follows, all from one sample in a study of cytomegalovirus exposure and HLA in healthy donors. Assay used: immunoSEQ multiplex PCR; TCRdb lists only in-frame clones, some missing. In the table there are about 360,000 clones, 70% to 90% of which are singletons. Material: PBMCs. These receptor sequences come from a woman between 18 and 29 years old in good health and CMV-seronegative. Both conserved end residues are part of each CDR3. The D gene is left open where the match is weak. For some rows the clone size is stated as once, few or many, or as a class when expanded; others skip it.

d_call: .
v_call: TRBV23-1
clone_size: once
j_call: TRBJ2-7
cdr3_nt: TGCGCCAGCAGTTTTTCCTTCTCCTACGAGCAGTACTTC
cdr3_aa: CASSFSFSYEQYF

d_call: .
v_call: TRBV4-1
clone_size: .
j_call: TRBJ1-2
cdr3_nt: TGCGCCAGCAGCCAAGAGCCTGGGGGGGCGAACGCTAACTATGGCTACACCTTC
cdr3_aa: CASSQEPGGANANYGYTF

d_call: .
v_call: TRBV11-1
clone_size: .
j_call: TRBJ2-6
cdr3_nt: TGTGCCAGCAGCCAGGGCGGCTCTGGGGCCAACGTCCTGACTTTC
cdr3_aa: CASSQGGSGANVLTF

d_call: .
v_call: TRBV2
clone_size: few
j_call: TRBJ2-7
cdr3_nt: TGTGCCAGCAGGTTACCAGGGTACGAGCAGTACTTC
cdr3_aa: CASRLPGYEQYF

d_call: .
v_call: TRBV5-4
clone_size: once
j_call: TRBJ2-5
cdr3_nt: TGTGCCAGCAGCTTGTGTGTCCAATACTTC
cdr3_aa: CASSLCVQYF

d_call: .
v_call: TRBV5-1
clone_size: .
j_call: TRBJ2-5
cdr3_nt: TGCGCCAGCAGCTTGGGACAGTTGCAAGAGACCCAGTACTTC
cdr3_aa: CASSLGQLQETQYF

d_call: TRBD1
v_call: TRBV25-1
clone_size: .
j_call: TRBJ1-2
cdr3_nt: TGTGCCAGCAAGTTTTCCGGGACAGGGGACAACTATGGCTACACCTTC
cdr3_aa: CASKFSGTGDNYGYTF

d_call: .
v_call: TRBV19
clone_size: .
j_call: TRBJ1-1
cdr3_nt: TGTGCCAGTAGTATAGAAGGGAGACCGAACACTGAAGCTTTCTTT
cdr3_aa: CASSIEGRPNTEAFF

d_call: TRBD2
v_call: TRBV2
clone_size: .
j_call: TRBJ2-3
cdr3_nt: TGTGCCAGCACCCCGGCTGCGGGGGGGAGAGCAGATACGCAGTATTTT
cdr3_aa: CASTPAAGGRADTQYF

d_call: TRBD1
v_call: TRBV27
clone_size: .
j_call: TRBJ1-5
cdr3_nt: TGTGCCAGCGGCGACGGACAGGGCTATAGCAATCAGCCCCAGCATTTT
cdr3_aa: CASGDGQGYSNQPQHF

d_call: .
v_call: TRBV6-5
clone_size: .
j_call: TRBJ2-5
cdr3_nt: TGTGCCAGCAGTTACGCTAACCGCCAAGAGACCCAGTACTTC
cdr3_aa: CASSYANRQETQYF

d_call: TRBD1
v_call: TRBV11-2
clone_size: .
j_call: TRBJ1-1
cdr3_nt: TGTGCCAGCAGCTTATGGGACAGGGGAGGTGAAGCTTTCTTT
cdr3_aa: CASSLWDRGGEAFF

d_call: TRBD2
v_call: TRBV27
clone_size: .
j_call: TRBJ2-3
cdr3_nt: TGTGCCAGCAGTCCTCGACTAGCGAGCACAGATACGCAGTATTTT
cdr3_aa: CASSPRLASTDTQYF

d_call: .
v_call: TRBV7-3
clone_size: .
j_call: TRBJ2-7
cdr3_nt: TGTGCCAGCAGCTTAAGGCGGGACTACGAGCAGTACTTC
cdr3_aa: CASSLRRDYEQYF

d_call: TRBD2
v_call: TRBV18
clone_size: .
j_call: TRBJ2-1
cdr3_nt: TGTGCCAGCTCACTAGCGAGCACGAGCGGGAGTGGGTCCTACAATGAGCAGTTCTTC
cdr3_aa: CASSLASTSGSGSYNEQFF

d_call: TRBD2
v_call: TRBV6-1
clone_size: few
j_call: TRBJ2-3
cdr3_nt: TGTGCCAGCAGTGCACAGCGGGGGGGGGCAGATACGCAGTATTTT
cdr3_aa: CASSAQRGGADTQYF

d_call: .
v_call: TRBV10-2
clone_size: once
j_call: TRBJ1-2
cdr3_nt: TGCGCCAGCAGTGAGGGGGGGGGAGGCTACACCTTC
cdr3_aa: CASSEGGGGYTF

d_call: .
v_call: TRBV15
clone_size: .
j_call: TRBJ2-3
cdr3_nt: TGTGCCACCAGCAGAGAGCAGGTTAGCACAGATACGCAGTATTTT
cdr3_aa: CATSREQVSTDTQYF

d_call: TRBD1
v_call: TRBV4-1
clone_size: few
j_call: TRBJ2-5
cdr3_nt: TGCGCCAGCAGCTCCCGGACAGGGGGAGAGACCCAGTACTTC
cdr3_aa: CASSSRTGGETQYF

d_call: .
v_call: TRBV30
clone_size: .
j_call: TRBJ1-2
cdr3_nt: TGTGCCTGGAGTAGCAGGTCCTCGGGAGGCTACACCTTC
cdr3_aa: CAWSSRSSGGYTF

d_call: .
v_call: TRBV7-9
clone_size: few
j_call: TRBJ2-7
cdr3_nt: TGTGCCAGCAGCTTCTACTACGAGCAGTACTTC
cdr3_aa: CASSFYYEQYF

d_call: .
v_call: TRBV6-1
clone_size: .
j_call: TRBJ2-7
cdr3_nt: TGTGCCAGCAGTGGAGGCCGAATCTACGAGCAGTACTTC
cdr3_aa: CASSGGRIYEQYF

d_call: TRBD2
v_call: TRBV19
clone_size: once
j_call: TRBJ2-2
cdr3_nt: TGTGCCACGATACTAGCGGGAGGGAACACCGGGGAGCTGTTTTTT
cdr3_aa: CATILAGGNTGELFF

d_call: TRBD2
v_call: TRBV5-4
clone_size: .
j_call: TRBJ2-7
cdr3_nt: TGTGCCAGCACAGCTAGCGGCAGGGCATCCTACGAGCAGTACTTC
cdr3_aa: CASTASGRASYEQYF

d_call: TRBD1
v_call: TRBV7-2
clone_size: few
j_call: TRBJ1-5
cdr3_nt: TGTGCCAGCAGCCGACAGGGTTCGAGCAATCAGCCCCAGCATTTT
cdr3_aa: CASSRQGSSNQPQHF

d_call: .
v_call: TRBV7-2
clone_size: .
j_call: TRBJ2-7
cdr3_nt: TGTGCCAGCAGCAACCCGGGGATCCCATACGAGCAGTACTTC
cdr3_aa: CASSNPGIPYEQYF

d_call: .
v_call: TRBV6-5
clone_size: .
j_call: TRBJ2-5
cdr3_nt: TGTGCCAGCAGCCCGCAGGGGAACGGGTTATCGACCCAGTACTTC
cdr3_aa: CASSPQGNGLSTQYF

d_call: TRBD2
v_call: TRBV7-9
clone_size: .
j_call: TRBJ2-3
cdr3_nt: TGTGCCAGCAGCCCTTCTCCTGGCGGGAGGACAGATACGCAGTATTTT
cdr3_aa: CASSPSPGGRTDTQYF

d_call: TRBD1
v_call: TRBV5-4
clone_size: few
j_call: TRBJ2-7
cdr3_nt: TGTGCCAGCAGCTTCGGACAGGGGAAGTCCTACGAGCAGTACTTC
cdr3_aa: CASSFGQGKSYEQYF

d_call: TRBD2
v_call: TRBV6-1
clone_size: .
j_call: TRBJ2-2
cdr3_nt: TGTGCCAGCAGTGAATGGCCGACTAGCGGGACACACACCGGGGAGCTGTTTTTT
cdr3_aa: CASSEWPTSGTHTGELFF

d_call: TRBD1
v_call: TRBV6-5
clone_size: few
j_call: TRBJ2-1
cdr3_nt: TGTGCCAGCAGCAGGGACAGGGTGAATGAGCAGTTCTTC
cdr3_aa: CASSRDRVNEQFF

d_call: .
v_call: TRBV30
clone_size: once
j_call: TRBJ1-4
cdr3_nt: TGTGCCTGGAGTCCCCAACTAAGGGGTGAAAAACTGTTTTTT
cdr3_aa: CAWSPQLRGEKLFF

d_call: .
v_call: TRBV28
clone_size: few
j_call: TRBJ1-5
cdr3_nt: TGTGCCAGTCTGACTGCTTATAGCAATCAGCCCCAGCATTTT
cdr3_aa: CASLTAYSNQPQHF

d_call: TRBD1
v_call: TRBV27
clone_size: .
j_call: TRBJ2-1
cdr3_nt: TGTGCCAGCAGTTACCCGACAGGGGTGCAGTTCTTC
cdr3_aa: CASSYPTGVQFF

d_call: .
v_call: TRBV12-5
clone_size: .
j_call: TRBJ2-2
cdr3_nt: TGTGCTAGTGGTTTGGGGTCAGGAAACACCGGGGAGCTGTTTTTT
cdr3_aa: CASGLGSGNTGELFF

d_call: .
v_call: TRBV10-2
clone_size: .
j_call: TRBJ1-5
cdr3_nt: TGCGCCAGCAGTGACGTAGGGGCTCGCAATCAGCCCCAGCATTTT
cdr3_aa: CASSDVGARNQPQHF

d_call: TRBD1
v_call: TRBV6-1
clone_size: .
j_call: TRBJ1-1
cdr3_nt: TGTGCCAGCAGGATCGGGACAGTTGAGAACACTGAAGCTTTCTTT
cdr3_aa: CASRIGTVENTEAFF

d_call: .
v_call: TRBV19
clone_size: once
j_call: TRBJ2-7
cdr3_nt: TGTGCCAGTAGTACCGGGACATACTACGAGCAGTACTTC
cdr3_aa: CASSTGTYYEQYF

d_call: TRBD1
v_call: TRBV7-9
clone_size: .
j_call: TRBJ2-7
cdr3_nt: TGTGCCAGCAGCCATAGGGGGCGTCCGGACGAGCAGTACTTC
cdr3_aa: CASSHRGRPDEQYF

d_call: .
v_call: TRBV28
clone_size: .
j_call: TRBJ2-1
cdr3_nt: TGTGCCAGCAGCCCCATCGCGGGGTCCTACAATGAGCAGTTCTTC
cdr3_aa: CASSPIAGSYNEQFF

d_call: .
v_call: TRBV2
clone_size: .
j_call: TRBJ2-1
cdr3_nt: TGTGCCAGCAGTGGTAGCAGCTTCAATGAGCAGTTCTTC
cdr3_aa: CASSGSSFNEQFF

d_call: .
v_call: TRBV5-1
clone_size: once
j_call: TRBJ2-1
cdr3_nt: TGCGCCAGCAGCACCGCAGGGTCAAGGAATGAGCAGTTCTTC
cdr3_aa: CASSTAGSRNEQFF

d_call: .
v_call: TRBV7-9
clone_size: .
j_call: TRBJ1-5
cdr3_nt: TGTGCCAGCAGCTTAGCAGGTTCAGGTCAGCCCCAGCATTTT
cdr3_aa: CASSLAGSGQPQHF

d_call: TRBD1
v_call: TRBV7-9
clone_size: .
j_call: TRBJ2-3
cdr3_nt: TGTGCCAGCAGCTTTTCGAGGACAGGGGGCATGGATACGCAGTATTTT
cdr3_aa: CASSFSRTGGMDTQYF